The 10 T cell receptor beta chains given below trace back to one sample, sequenced in a study of blood T cell repertoires in COVID-19 (TCRdb year 2020). Receptor libraries were prepared by the immunoSEQ multiplex PCR assay. As stored in TCRdb, this immuneACCESS dataset retains in-frame rearrangements with V and J assigned. A fraction of the clones does not appear; measured against another copy, unresolved V genes explain less than half of the discrepancy, and the remainder lacks a known reason. For this sample the table gives 180,000 or so clones, of which roughly 79% were detected only once. Jointly, the top ten make up around 10% of the sample. Sequencing was performed on peripheral blood. These receptors all come from a woman between 40 and 55 years old with COVID-19, enrolled during active disease.

This chain's CDR3 is CASRPRLLGYTF. CDR3 DNA sequence: TGTGCCAGTAGACCCAGGCTACTCGGCTACACCTTC. The chain joins TRBV19 to TRBJ1-2; the D is unclear. The germline V gene encodes CDR1 LNHDA and CDR2 SQIVND (reference sequence). V gave up 6 bases and J gave up 8 bases, with 13 bases separating them. The CDR3 totals 12 residues.

The chain joins TRBV30 to TRBJ1-4, with D perhaps TRBD1 (5 bases). CDR1 is GTSNPN and CDR2 is SVGIG in the germline V gene (reference sequence). The CDR3 covers 14 residues. V lost 5 bases and J lost 8, with 18 bases in between. The chain's CDR3 is CAWSYGGGGEKLFF. CDR3 sequence (DNA): TGTGCCTGGTCCTACGGGGGGGGAGGGGAAAAACTGTTTTTT.

The V gene is TRBV24-1, the J gene TRBJ2-6; no definite D call. CDR1 and CDR2 from the germline V gene are KGHDR and SFDVKD. This CDR3 has 18 residues. V was trimmed by 3 bases and J by 0 bases, leaving 14 bases between them. The CDR3 region is CATSDPYGTASGANVLTF. The CDR3, as DNA: TGTGCCACCAGTGATCCCTACGGAACAGCCTCTGGGGCCAACGTCCTGACTTTC.

V gene TRBV6-5 combines with J gene TRBJ2-7, with 9 bases lining up with TRBD1. Trimming cost V 0 bases and J 5 bases; bases outside gene matches: 5. Germline V gene lookup returns CDR1 MNHEY and CDR2 SVGAGI. The CDR3 spans 15 residues. CDR3: CASSYSGTGNHEQYV. The CDR3 nucleotides read TGTGCCAGCAGTTACTCGGGGACAGGGAATCACGAGCAGTACGTC.

V gene TRBV7-9 combines with J gene TRBJ1-2; D is unclear. The germline V gene has CDR1 SEHNR and CDR2 FQNEAQ (reference sequence). This CDR3 has 15 amino acids. V was shortened by 7 bases and J by 5 bases, with 20 bases between the two germline ends. CDR3 amino acids: CASNPEEVLRYGYTF. CDR3 DNA sequence: TGTGCCAGCAACCCTGAAGAAGTGCTTCGGTATGGCTACACCTTC.

CDR3 region: CASSGLVANEQYF. CDR3 nucleotides: TGCGCCAGCAGCGGACTAGTCGCCAACGAGCAGTACTTC. The rearrangement joins TRBV5-1 to TRBJ2-7, with 7 nucleotides matching TRBD2. The CDR3 extends over 13 amino acids. Germline assignment: CDR1 SGHRS and CDR2 YFSETQ. V dropped 4 bases and J dropped 5; count of bases not matched to a gene: 6.

The chain is built from TRBV3-1 (or the pseudogene TRBV3-2) and TRBJ2-4; D is uncertain. The CDR3 runs 15 residues. Trimming removed 0 bases from V and 1 base from J, with 7 bases in between. Germline assignment: CDR1 LGHDT and CDR2 YNNKEL (reference sequence). DNA for the CDR3: TGTGCCAGCAGCCAAGACCCCAGGGCCAAAAACATTCAGTACTTC. It codes for CASSQDPRAKNIQYF.

The V call is TRBV19, the J call TRBJ2-7; 9 nucleotides agree with TRBD1. From germline, CDR1 is LNHDA and CDR2 SQIVND (reference sequence). The CDR3 covers 13 residues. The V and J ends lost 6 bases and 4 bases, in that order; junction bases with no gene match: 4. Here the CDR3 DNA reads TGTGCCAGTAGCTCGGACAGGGGTTACGAGCAGTACTTC. This codes for CASSSDRGYEQYF.

V and J are TRBV6-5 and TRBJ2-2; 9 nucleotides match TRBD1. The junction had 10 bases not matched to a gene; V was cut back by 9 bases and J by 8 bases. The CDR3 extends over 14 amino acids. CDR1 is MNHEY, CDR2 SVGAGI, per germline. CDR3 amino acids: CASGTGRGVGELFF. In nucleotides, the CDR3 is TGTGCCAGTGGGACAGGGAGAGGGGTTGGGGAGCTGTTTTTT.

The chain recombines TRBV15 with TRBJ2-5, with D unresolved. The CDR3 is 13 residues long. V was pared by 0 bases and J by 5 bases, with 7 bases between. Germline CDR1 and CDR2: LNHNV and YYDKDF (reference sequence). The CDR3 protein is CATSRDTPETQYF. In DNA, the CDR3 is TGTGCCACCAGCAGAGATACTCCGGAGACCCAGTACTTC.